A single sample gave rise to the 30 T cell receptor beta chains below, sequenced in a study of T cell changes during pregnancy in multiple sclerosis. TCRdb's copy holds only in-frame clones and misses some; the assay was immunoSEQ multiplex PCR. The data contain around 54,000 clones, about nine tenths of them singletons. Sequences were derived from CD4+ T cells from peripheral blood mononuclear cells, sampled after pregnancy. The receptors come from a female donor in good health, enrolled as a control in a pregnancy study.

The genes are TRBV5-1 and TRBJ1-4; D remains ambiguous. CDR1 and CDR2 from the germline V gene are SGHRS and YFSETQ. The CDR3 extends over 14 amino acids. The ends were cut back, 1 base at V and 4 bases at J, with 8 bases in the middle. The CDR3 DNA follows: TGCGCCAGCAGCTTGTACAGCAATAATGAAAAACTGTTTTTT. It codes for CASSLYSNNEKLFF.

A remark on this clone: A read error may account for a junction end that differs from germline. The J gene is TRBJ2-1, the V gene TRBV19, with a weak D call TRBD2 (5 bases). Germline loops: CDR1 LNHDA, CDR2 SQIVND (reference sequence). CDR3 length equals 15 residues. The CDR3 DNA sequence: TGTGCCAGTAGTTTAGACCGCCCGAGGAGGAATGAGCAGTTCTTC. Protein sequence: CASSLDRPRRNEQFF. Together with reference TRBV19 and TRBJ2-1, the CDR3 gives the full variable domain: DGGITQSPKYLFRKEGQNVTLSCEQNLNHDAMYWYRQDPGQGLRLIYYSQIVNDFQKGDIAEGYSVSREKKESFPLTVTSAQKNPTAFYLCASSLDRPRRNEQFFGPGTRLTVL.

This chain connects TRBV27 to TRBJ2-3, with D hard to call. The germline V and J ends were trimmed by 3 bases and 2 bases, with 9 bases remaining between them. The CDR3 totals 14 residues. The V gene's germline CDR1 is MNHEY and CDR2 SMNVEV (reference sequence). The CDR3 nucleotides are TGTGCCAGCAGTTTCTCTAGGAACACAGATACGCAGTATTTT. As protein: CASSFSRNTDTQYF.

This CDR3 is CASSLGEGVEQYF. CDR3 sequence (DNA): TGCGCCAGCAGCTTGGGAGAAGGGGTCGAGCAGTACTTC. This rearrangement joins TRBV5-1 to TRBJ2-7; possibly TRBD1 for D (5 bases). Germline V lookup: CDR1 SGHRS, CDR2 YFSETQ. The length of the CDR3 is 13 residues. V lost 0 bases, J lost 6 bases, and 10 bases lay in between.

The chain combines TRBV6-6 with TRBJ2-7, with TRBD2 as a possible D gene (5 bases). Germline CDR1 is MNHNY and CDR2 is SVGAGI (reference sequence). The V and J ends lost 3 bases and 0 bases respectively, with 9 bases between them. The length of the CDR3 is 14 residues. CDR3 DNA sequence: TGTGCCAGCAGTTATGTGGGGAGCTCCTACGAGCAGTACTTC. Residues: CASSYVGSSYEQYF.

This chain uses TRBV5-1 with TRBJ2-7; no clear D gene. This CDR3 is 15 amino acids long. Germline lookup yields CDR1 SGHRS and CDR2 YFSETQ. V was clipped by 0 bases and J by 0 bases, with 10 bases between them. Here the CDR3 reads CASSLVESGSYEQYF. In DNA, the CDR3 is TGCGCCAGCAGCTTGGTGGAGTCTGGCTCCTACGAGCAGTACTTC.

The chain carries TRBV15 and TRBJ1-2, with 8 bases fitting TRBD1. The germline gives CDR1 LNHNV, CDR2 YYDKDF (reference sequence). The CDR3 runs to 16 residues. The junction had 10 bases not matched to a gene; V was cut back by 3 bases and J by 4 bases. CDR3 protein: CATSRSGQGAAYGYTF. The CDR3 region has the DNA TGTGCCACCAGCAGGAGTGGACAGGGCGCAGCCTATGGCTACACCTTC.

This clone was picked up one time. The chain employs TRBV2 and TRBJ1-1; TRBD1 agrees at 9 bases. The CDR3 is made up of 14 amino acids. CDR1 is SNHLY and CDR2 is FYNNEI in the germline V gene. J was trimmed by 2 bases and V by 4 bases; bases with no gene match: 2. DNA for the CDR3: TGTGCCAGCAGTGCGGACAGGGGAAACACTGAAGCTTTCTTT. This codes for CASSADRGNTEAFF.

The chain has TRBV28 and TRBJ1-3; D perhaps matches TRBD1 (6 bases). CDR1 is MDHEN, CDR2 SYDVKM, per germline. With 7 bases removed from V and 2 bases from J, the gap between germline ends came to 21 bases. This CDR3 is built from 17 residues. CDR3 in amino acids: CASTPGLVRGTGNTIYF. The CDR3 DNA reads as TGTGCCAGCACCCCGGGGTTAGTTAGGGGGACTGGAAACACCATATATTTT.

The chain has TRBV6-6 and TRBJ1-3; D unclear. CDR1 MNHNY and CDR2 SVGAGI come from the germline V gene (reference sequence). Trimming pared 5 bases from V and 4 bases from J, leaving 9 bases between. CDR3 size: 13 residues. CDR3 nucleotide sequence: TGTGCCAGCAGTGTCCTGCAGGGAAACACCATATATTTT. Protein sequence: CASSVLQGNTIYF.

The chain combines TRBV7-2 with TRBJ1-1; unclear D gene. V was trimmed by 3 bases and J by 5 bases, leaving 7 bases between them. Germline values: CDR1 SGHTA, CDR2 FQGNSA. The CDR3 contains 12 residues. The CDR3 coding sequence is TGTGCCAGCAGCTTCTTCGGGACTGAAGCTTTCTTT. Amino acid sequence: CASSFFGTEAFF.

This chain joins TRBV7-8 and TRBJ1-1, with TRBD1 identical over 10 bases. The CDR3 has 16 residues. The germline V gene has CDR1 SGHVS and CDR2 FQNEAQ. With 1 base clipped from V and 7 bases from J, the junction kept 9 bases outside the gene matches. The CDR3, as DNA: TGTGCCAGCAGCTTAGGACAGGGGGCCAGTTGGGGTGAAGCTTTCTTT. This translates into CASSLGQGASWGEAFF.

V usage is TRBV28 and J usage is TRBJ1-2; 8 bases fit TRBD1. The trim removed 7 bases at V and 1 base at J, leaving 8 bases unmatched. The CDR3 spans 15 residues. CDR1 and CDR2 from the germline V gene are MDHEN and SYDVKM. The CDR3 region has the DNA TGTGCCAGCACCCCTGGACAGGGTGATAACTATGGCTACACCTTC. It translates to CASTPGQGDNYGYTF.

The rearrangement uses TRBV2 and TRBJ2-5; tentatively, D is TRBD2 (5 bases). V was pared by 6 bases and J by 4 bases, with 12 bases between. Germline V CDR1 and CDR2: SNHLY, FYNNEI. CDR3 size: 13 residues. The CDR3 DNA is TGTGCCAGCAGCCCACTAGAGGCAGAGACCCAGTACTTC. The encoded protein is CASSPLEAETQYF.

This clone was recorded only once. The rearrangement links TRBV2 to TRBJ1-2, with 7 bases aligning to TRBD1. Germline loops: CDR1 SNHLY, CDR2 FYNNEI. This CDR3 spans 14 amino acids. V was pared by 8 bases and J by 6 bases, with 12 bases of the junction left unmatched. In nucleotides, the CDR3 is TGTGCCAGCCTAGACAGGGCGGTGAGCCATGGCTACACCTTC. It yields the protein CASLDRAVSHGYTF.

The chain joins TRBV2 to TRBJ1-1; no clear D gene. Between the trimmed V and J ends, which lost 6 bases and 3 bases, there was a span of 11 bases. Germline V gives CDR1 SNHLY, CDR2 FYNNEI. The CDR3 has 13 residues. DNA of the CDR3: TGTGCCAGCAGCAGGTTGGGCTACACTGAAGCTTTCTTT. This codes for CASSRLGYTEAFF.

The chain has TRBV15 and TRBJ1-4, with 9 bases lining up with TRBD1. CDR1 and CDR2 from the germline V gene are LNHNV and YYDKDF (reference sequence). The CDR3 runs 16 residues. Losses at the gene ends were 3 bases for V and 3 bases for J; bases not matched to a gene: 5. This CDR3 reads CATSREQGAANEKLFF. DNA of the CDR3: TGTGCCACCAGCAGGGAACAGGGGGCGGCTAATGAAAAACTGTTTTTT.

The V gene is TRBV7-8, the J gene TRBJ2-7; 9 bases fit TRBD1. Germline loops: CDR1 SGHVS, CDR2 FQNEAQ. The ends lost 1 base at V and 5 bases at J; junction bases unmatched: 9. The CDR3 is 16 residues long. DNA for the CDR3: TGTGCCAGCAGCTTAGGTCCGGGACAGGGAGCCCACGAGCAGTACTTC. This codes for CASSLGPGQGAHEQYF.

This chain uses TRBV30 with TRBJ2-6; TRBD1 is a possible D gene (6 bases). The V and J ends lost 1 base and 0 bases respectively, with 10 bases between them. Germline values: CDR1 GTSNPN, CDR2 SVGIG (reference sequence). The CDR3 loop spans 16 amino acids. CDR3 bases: TGTGCCTGGAGTGGGGGACAAAGCTCTGGGGCCAACGTCCTGACTTTC. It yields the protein CAWSGGQSSGANVLTF.

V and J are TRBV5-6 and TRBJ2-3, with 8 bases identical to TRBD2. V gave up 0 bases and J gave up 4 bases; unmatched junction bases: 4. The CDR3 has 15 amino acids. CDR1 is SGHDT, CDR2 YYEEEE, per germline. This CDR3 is CASSLAGGPPDTQYF. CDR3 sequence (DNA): TGTGCCAGCAGCTTGGCGGGAGGGCCCCCAGATACGCAGTATTTT.

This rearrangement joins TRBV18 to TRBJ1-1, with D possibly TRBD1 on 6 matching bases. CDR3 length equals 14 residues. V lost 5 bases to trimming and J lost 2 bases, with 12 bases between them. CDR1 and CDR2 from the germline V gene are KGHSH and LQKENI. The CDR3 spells CASSTRTENTEAFF. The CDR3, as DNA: TGTGCCAGCTCAACCAGGACAGAAAACACTGAAGCTTTCTTT.

The CDR3 region is CASSERGLKQETQYF. CDR3 DNA sequence: TGTGCCAGCAGTGAGAGGGGGTTGAAGCAAGAGACCCAGTACTTC. The chain carries TRBV6-1 and TRBJ2-5; maybe TRBD1 (6 bases). Between the trimmed V and J ends, which lost 3 bases and 2 bases, there was a span of 13 bases. Germline V gives CDR1 MNHNS, CDR2 SASEGT. The CDR3 is made up of 15 amino acids.

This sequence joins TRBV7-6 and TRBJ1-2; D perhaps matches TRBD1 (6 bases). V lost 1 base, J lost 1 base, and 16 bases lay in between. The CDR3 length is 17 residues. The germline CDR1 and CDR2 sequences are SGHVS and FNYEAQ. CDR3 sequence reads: CASSLGPGRGVNYGYTF. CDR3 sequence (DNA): TGTGCCAGCAGCTTAGGCCCGGGCAGGGGCGTTAACTATGGCTACACCTTC. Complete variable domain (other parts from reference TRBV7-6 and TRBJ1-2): GAGVSQSPRYKVTKRGQDVALRCDPISGHVSLYWYRQALGQGPEFLTYFNYEAQQDKSGLPNDRFSAERPEGSISTLTIQRTEQRDSAMYRCASSLGPGRGVNYGYTFGSGTRLTVV.

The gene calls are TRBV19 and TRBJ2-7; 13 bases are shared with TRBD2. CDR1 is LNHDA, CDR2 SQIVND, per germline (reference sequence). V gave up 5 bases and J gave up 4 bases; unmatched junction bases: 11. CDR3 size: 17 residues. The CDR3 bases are TGTGCCAGTAGTCCCCGGACTAGCGGGAGCTCTTGGTACGAGCAGTACTTC. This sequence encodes CASSPRTSGSSWYEQYF.

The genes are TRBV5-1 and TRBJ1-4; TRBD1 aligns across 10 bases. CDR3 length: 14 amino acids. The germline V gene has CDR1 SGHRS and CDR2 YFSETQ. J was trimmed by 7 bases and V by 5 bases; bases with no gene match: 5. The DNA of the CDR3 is TGCGCCAGCAGACCCGGACAGGGGGGTGAAAAACTGTTTTTT. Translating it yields CASRPGQGGEKLFF.

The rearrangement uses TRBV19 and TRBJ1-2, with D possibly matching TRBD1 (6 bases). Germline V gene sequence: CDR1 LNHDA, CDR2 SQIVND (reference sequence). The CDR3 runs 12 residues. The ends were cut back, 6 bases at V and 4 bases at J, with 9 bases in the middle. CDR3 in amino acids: CASRPGAYGYTF. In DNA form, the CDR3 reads TGTGCCAGTAGACCAGGGGCCTATGGCTACACCTTC.

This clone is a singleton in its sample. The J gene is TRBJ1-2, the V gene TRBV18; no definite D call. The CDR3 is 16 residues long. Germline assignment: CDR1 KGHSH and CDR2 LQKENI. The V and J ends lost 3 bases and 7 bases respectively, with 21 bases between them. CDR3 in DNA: TGTGCCAGCTCACCCACCCCCTCTAACCCAATTGGTGGCTACACCTTC. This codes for CASSPTPSNPIGGYTF.

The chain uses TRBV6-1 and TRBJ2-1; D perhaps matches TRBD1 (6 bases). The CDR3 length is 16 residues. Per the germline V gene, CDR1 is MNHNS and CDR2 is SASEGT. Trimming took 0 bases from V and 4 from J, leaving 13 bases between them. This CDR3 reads CASSEAERTAYNEQFF. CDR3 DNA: TGTGCCAGCAGTGAAGCCGAACGGACAGCTTACAATGAGCAGTTCTTC.

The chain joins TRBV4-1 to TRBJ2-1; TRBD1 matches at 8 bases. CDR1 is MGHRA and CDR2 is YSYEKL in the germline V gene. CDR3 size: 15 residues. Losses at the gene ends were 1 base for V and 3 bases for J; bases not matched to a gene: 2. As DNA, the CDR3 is TGCGCCAGCAGCCAAGGGGGGACAGGCTACAATGAGCAGTTCTTC. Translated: CASSQGGTGYNEQFF.

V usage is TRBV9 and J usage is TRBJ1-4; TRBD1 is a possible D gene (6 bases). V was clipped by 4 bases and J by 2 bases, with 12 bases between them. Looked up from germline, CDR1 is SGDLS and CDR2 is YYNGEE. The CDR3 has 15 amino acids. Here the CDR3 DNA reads TGTGCCAGCAGCCCTCGGGGGGCTACTAATGAAAAACTGTTTTTT. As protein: CASSPRGATNEKLFF. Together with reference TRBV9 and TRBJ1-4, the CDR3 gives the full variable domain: DSGVTQTPKHLITATGQRVTLRCSPRSGDLSVYWYQQSLDQGLQFLIQYYNGEERAKGNILERFSAQQFPDLHSELNLSSLELGDSALYFCASSPRGATNEKLFFGSGTQLSVL.